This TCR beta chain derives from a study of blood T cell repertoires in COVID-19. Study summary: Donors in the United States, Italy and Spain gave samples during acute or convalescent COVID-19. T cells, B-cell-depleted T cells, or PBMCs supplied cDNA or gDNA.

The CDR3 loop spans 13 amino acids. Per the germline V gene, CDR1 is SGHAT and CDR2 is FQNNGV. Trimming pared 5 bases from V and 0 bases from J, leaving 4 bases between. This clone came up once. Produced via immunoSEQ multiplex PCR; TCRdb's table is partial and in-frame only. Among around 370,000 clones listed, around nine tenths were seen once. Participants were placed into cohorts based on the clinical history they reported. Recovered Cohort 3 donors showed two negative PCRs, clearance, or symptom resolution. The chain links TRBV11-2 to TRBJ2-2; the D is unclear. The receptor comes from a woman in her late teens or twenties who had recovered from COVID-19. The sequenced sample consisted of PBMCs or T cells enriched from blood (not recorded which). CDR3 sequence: CASSTANTGELFF. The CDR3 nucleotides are TGTGCCAGCAGCACAGCGAACACCGGGGAGCTGTTTTTT.